Listed below are T cell receptor beta chains from one sample, sequenced in a study of blood T cells in healthy people across ages. Using its own MiXCR run on the 5' RACE reads, TCRdb lists one record per CDR3 protein. The sample yields 850,000 to 1,000,000 distinct CDR3 sequences, about 48% seen once. Material: blood. These receptors were taken from a man aged 25 to 40 in good health. Both conserved end residues are part of each CDR3. The D gene is left open where the match is weak. The size entry is marked missing in some rows and otherwise reads once, few, many or a size class.

>TRBD2|TRBV3-1|16|TRBJ2-3|few
CASSQDSGGSTDTQYF
TGTGCCAGCAGCCAAGATTCGGGGGGGAGCACAGATACGCAGTATTTT
>TRBD1|TRBV20-1|15|TRBJ2-1|-
CSLYRTGGRLNEQFF
TGCAGTCTCTACCGGACAGGGGGCAGGCTCAATGAGCAGTTCTTC
>-|TRBV4-1|20|TRBJ1-5|-
CASSQGGATGTRDPNQPQHF
TGCGCCAGCAGCCAAGGGGGAGCGACCGGGACAAGGGACCCCAATCAGCCCCAGCATTTT
>-|TRBV27|15|TRBJ2-7|many
CASSSRGYSPYEQYF
TGTGCCAGCAGTTCAAGGGGGTATAGCCCCTACGAGCAGTACTTC
>-|TRBV6-1|14|TRBJ2-3|-
CASRSAGQGDTQYF
TGTGCCAGCAGATCGGCAGGGCAGGGGGATACGCAGTATTTT
>-|TRBV2|14|TRBJ1-2|-
CASTSDGTNYGYTF
TGTGCCAGCACTAGTGACGGCACGAACTATGGCTACACCTTC
>TRBD2|TRBV7-6|21|TRBJ2-3|few
CASSLPLTSGEVQTSTDTQYF
TGTGCCAGCAGCTTACCACTGACTAGCGGGGAGGTACAAACTAGCACAGATACGCAGTATTTT
>-|TRBV24-1|16|TRBJ2-1|few
CATSDPRPDAYNEQFF
TGTGCCACCAGTGATCCTAGACCAGACGCCTACAATGAGCAGTTCTTC
>TRBD2|TRBV5-1|14|TRBJ2-4|-
CASSLSDRGDIQYF
TGCGCCAGCAGCTTGAGTGACCGGGGGGACATTCAGTACTTC
>-|TRBV6-2/TRBV6-3|13|TRBJ2-7|few
CASVRDGNYEQYF
TGTGCCAGCGTTCGAGACGGCAACTACGAGCAGTACTTC
>TRBD2|TRBV6-2/TRBV6-3|14|TRBJ2-7|-
CASSELAESYEQYF
TGTGCCAGCAGTGAACTAGCGGAGTCCTACGAGCAGTACTTC
>TRBD1|TRBV9|14|TRBJ2-5|-
CASSVSRDRETQYF
TGTGCCAGCAGCGTCTCACGGGACAGGGAAACCCAGTACTTC
>TRBD1|TRBV10-3|13|TRBJ2-7|-
CAIPGQGAYEQYF
TGTGCCATCCCCGGTCAGGGGGCTTACGAGCAGTACTTC
>-|TRBV14|18|TRBJ2-7|few
CASSQATRADTNYNEQYF
TGTGCCAGCAGCCAAGCCACCCGGGCAGACACTAATTACAATGAGCAGTACTTC
>-|TRBV7-9|15|TRBJ2-7|few
CASSLEGQPYYEQYF
TGTGCCAGCAGCTTAGAAGGACAGCCCTACTACGAGCAGTACTTC
>-|TRBV28|13|TRBJ1-5|-
CASSPRQEWPQHF
TGTGCCAGCAGTCCCCGACAAGAATGGCCCCAGCATTTT
>TRBD2|TRBV9|16|TRBJ2-1|-
CASSVEGRGGYNEQFF
TGTGCCAGCAGCGTAGAAGGGCGGGGGGGTTACAATGAGCAGTTCTTC
>-|TRBV20-1|12|TRBJ1-4|many
CSAERRNEKLFF
TGCAGTGCAGAACGGAGGAATGAAAAACTGTTTTTT
>TRBD2|TRBV6-5|12|TRBJ2-3|-
CAVAGTTDTQYF
TGTGCCGTAGCGGGGACCACAGATACGCAGTATTTT
>TRBD1|TRBV5-1|13|TRBJ2-4|-
CASSLLQGNIQYF
TGCGCCAGCAGCCTCCTACAGGGGAACATTCAGTACTTC
>-|TRBV6-1|14|TRBJ2-5|-
CASSEAGSWETQYF
TGTGCCAGCAGTGAAGCGGGCAGTTGGGAGACCCAGTACTTC
>TRBD1|TRBV28|16|TRBJ1-5|-
CASRPLSGQGTQPQHF
TGTGCCAGCAGGCCCCTTTCGGGACAGGGGACACAGCCCCAGCATTTT
>-|TRBV4-2|13|TRBJ2-5|-
CASSQDHDDTQYF
TGTGCCAGCAGCCAAGATCACGACGATACCCAGTACTTC
>-|TRBV30|15|TRBJ2-1|-
CAWMGDWGTYNEQFF
TGTGCCTGGATGGGGGACTGGGGTACCTACAATGAGCAGTTCTTC
>-|TRBV5-1|13|TRBJ2-7|-
CASSMDGTYEQYF
TGCGCCAGCAGCATGGACGGGACCTACGAGCAGTACTTC
>TRBD1|TRBV12-3/TRBV12-4|17|TRBJ1-1|few
CASSLGSLRQGGTEAFF
TGTGCCAGCAGTTTAGGATCCCTCAGACAGGGCGGCACTGAAGCTTTCTTT
>TRBD1|TRBV18|16|TRBJ2-7|-
CASSPSRTDRGQSGYF
TGTGCCAGCTCACCCTCACGGACGGACAGGGGGCAGAGTGGGTACTTC
>-|TRBV9|15|TRBJ2-7|once
CASSLAWDGYYEQYF
TGTGCCAGCAGCCTGGCCTGGGACGGATACTACGAGCAGTACTTC
>-|TRBV29-1|16|TRBJ2-6|-
CSVMGTDRSGANVLTF
TGCAGCGTGATGGGGACGGATCGATCTGGGGCCAACGTCCTGACTTTC
>TRBD1|TRBV28|15|TRBJ2-7|many
CASSLTGQGIYEQYF
TGTGCCAGCAGTTTAACGGGACAGGGCATCTACGAGCAGTACTTC
>TRBD1|TRBV10-3|13|TRBJ1-2|-
CASREQGQNGYTF
TGTGCCAGCAGGGAACAGGGGCAGAATGGCTACACCTTC
>-|TRBV7-8|16|TRBJ1-2|few
CASSLWEAAANYGYTF
TGTGCCAGCAGCTTATGGGAAGCCGCGGCTAACTATGGCTACACCTTC
>TRBD1|TRBV7-9|15|TRBJ2-2|-
CASSPSTGLTGELFF
TGTGCCAGCAGCCCCTCGACAGGGTTGACCGGGGAGCTGTTTTTT
>-|TRBV20-1|13|TRBJ2-3|many
CSARDTTTDTQYF
TGCAGTGCCCGGGACACCACCACAGATACGCAGTATTTT
>TRBD2|TRBV18|16|TRBJ2-5|-
CASSPPRGRGQETQYF
TGTGCCAGCTCACCACCTCGGGGGAGGGGACAAGAGACCCAGTACTTC
>-|TRBV7-9|15|TRBJ2-5|-
CASSLWSGEEETQYF
TGTGCCAGCAGCTTATGGTCGGGGGAGGAAGAGACCCAGTACTTC
>-|TRBV29-1|12|TRBJ1-1|-
CITTGSNTEAFF
TGCATTACTACCGGGTCGAACACTGAAGCTTTCTTT
>-|TRBV4-1|20|TRBJ2-5|-
CASSQDLGQTNADDQETQYF
TGCGCCAGCAGCCAAGATCTTGGGCAGACGAACGCCGATGACCAAGAGACCCAGTACTTC
>-|TRBV30|12|TRBJ2-2|once
CAWNRDTGELFF
TGTGCCTGGAATCGGGACACCGGGGAGCTGTTTTTT
>-|TRBV11-2|14|TRBJ2-5|-
CASSLGRVEETQYF
TGTGCCAGCAGCTTAGGGCGGGTCGAAGAGACCCAGTACTTC
>-|TRBV27|15|TRBJ1-5|-
CASSTQGLSNQPQHF
TGTGCCAGCAGTACTCAAGGGCTTAGCAATCAGCCCCAGCATTTT
>TRBD1|TRBV7-9|17|TRBJ2-3|-
CASSATWLGQSTDTQYF
TGTGCCAGCAGCGCAACTTGGTTGGGACAGAGCACAGATACGCAGTATTTT
>-|TRBV6-6|12|TRBJ2-7|few
CASSYSEGEQYF
TGTGCCAGCAGTTACTCGGAGGGCGAGCAGTACTTC
>-|TRBV3-1|14|TRBJ2-3|few
CASSQEWGTDTQYF
TGTGCCAGCAGCCAAGAGTGGGGCACAGATACGCAGTATTTT
>-|TRBV5-5|17|TRBJ1-1|-
CASSLGWLGTLLTEAFF
TGTGCCAGCAGCTTGGGGTGGCTCGGTACCCTCCTCACTGAAGCTTTCTTT
>TRBD1|TRBV5-1|16|TRBJ2-3|-
CASSLDAGQGSDTQYF
TGCGCCAGCAGCTTGGATGCGGGACAGGGTTCAGATACGCAGTATTTT
>TRBD2|TRBV27|16|TRBJ2-1|-
CASSPTLSGPYNEQFF
TGTGCCAGCAGTCCCACCCTTAGCGGGCCCTACAATGAGCAGTTCTTC
>-|TRBV9|14|TRBJ2-1|few
CASSTDPSVGEQFF
TGTGCCAGCAGCACGGACCCCTCGGTAGGGGAGCAGTTCTTC
>-|TRBV15|15|TRBJ2-3|once
CATSIQGGGKDTQYF
TGTGCCACCAGCATACAGGGGGGGGGCAAAGATACGCAGTATTTT
>-|TRBV7-2|13|TRBJ2-5|-
CASSPITLETQYF
TGTGCCAGCAGCCCGATAACCCTAGAGACCCAGTACTTC